Below are 27 T cell receptor beta chains sequenced from a single sample in a study of cytomegalovirus exposure and HLA in healthy donors. Amplification used 60 Vbeta primers and 13 Jbeta primers. The table came from immunoSEQ multiplex PCR; TCRdb's copy has only in-frame clones and leaves some out. Of about 180,000 clones in the sample, approximately 81% were seen once. Sequenced input: PBMCs. All receptors come from a young man in good health and CMV-seronegative.

The chain links TRBV2 to TRBJ2-7; 9 positions match TRBD2. The CDR3 consists of 17 residues. The V gene end was trimmed by 6 bases and the J gene end by 4 bases; junction bases not matched to a gene: 16. In germline, CDR1 is SNHLY, CDR2 FYNNEI. The CDR3 sequence is CASRRVIAGDKFYEQYF. The CDR3 DNA follows: TGTGCCAGCAGGCGGGTAATAGCGGGAGACAAATTTTACGAGCAGTACTTC.

The CDR3 nucleotides read TGCGCCAGCAGTTCAGGGGGTACCCAAGAGACCCAGTACTTC. Its translation is CASSSGGTQETQYF. The rearrangement uses TRBV5-1 and TRBJ2-5; TRBD1 aligns across 7 bases. CDR3 length: 14 amino acids. Unmatched junction bases numbered 5, after V lost 5 bases and J lost 1 base. The germline gives CDR1 SGHRS, CDR2 YFSETQ.

CDR3 DNA: TGTGCCAGCAGCTCCCGGTGGGGCAGGATTTCGAACACTGAAGCTTTCTTT. Protein: CASSSRWGRISNTEAFF. The chain has TRBV5-6 and TRBJ1-1, with D possibly being TRBD1 (5 bases). The CDR3 contains 17 residues. Looked up from germline, CDR1 is SGHDT and CDR2 is YYEEEE. V shed 3 bases and J shed 1 base, with 19 bases lying between them.

The chain is built from TRBV5-1 and TRBJ1-1, with D maybe TRBD1 (5 bases). V was cut by 3 bases and J by 4 bases, with 13 bases left in between. The length of the CDR3 is 14 residues. Germline loops: CDR1 SGHRS, CDR2 YFSETQ. CDR3 residues: CASSSARGSTEAFF. In DNA, the CDR3 is TGCGCCAGCAGCTCCGCGCGGGGGAGCACTGAAGCTTTCTTT.

The chain has TRBV4-3 and TRBJ2-3; TRBD2 aligns across 10 bases. This CDR3 spans 16 amino acids. V gave up 0 bases and J gave up 2 bases; unmatched junction bases: 2. Germline V lookup: CDR1 LGHNA, CDR2 YSLEER. In DNA form, the CDR3 reads TGCGCCAGCAGCCAAGATACTAGCGGGATCACAGATACGCAGTATTTT. This sequence encodes CASSQDTSGITDTQYF.

This clone was detected only a few times. The sample holds other DNA sequences that translate to the same CDR3. This sequence joins TRBV5-1 and TRBJ1-1; 9 nucleotides agree with TRBD1. Germline values: CDR1 SGHRS, CDR2 YFSETQ. The CDR3 length is 14 residues. The V gene end was trimmed by 4 bases and the J gene end by 5 bases; junction bases not matched to a gene: 6. The CDR3, as DNA: TGCGCCAGCAGCCTCGACAGGGGGGGGACTGAAGCTTTCTTT. Translation: CASSLDRGGTEAFF.

J is TRBJ2-7 and V is TRBV7-2; D is perhaps TRBD2 (5 bases). V lost 5 bases and J lost 6, with 14 bases in between. This CDR3 contains 13 residues. Germline CDR1 SGHTA, CDR2 FQGNSA. The CDR3: CASSPRGRLEQYF. DNA for the CDR3: TGTGCCAGCAGCCCTAGAGGGCGCCTCGAGCAGTACTTC.

The rearrangement uses TRBV28 and TRBJ1-2; TRBD1 matches at 10 bases. The CDR3 covers 14 residues. V trimming: 10 bases; J trimming: 3 bases; junction bases outside the gene matches: 8. Germline V CDR1 and CDR2: MDHEN, SYDVKM. This chain's CDR3 is CATPTGTGDYGYTF. The CDR3 nucleotides read TGTGCCACCCCCACCGGGACAGGGGACTATGGCTACACCTTC.

The sample holds one count of this clone. This rearrangement joins TRBV6-6 to TRBJ2-2; TRBD2 aligns across 12 bases. The V and J ends lost 2 bases and 9 bases, in that order; junction bases with no gene match: 7. From germline, CDR1 is MNHNY and CDR2 SVGAGI (reference sequence). This CDR3 has 16 residues. The CDR3 region has the DNA TGTGCCAGCAGTTACAGACTAGCGGGAGAGTCCCGGGAGCTGTTTTTT. Protein product: CASSYRLAGESRELFF.

The chain is built from TRBV5-4 and TRBJ2-3; possibly TRBD2 for D (6 bases). Between the trimmed V and J ends, which lost 4 bases and 2 bases, there was a span of 11 bases. This CDR3 comprises 14 residues. Germline values: CDR1 SGHNT, CDR2 YYREEE (reference sequence). The CDR3 region is CASSLGTLTDTQYF. In DNA, the CDR3 is TGTGCCAGCAGCCTAGGGACTCTCACAGATACGCAGTATTTT.

The chain joins TRBV7-2 to TRBJ1-1; D is unclear. This CDR3 is built from 16 residues. Germline CDR1 reads SGHTA; CDR2 reads FQGNSA. V was shortened by 1 base and J by 3 bases, with 15 bases between the two germline ends. This CDR3 is CASSLDREGLDTEAFF. Here the CDR3 DNA reads TGTGCCAGCAGCTTAGATAGGGAGGGCCTGGACACTGAAGCTTTCTTT. Combining the CDR3 with reference TRBV7-2 and TRBJ1-1 gives the whole variable domain GAGVSQSPSNKVTEKGKDVELRCDPISGHTALYWYRQSLGQGLEFLIYFQGNSAPDKSGLPSDRFSAERTGGSVSTLTIQRTQQEDSAVYLCASSLDREGLDTEAFFGQGTRLTVV.

The chain combines TRBV7-2 with TRBJ2-7, with unresolved D. The CDR3 loop spans 13 amino acids. Trimming took off 8 bases at V and 2 bases at J, with 13 bases between the two ends. Germline assignment: CDR1 SGHTA and CDR2 FQGNSA. The CDR3 loop reads CASLADSTYEQYF. The CDR3 DNA follows: TGTGCCAGCTTGGCGGATTCAACCTACGAGCAGTACTTC.

The V and J genes are TRBV10-3 and TRBJ2-1; 12 bases match TRBD2. J lost 2 bases, V lost 4 bases, and 21 bases had no gene match. The CDR3 runs to 22 residues. Germline loops: CDR1 ENHRY, CDR2 SYGVKD. CDR3 amino acids: CAISVDKRRRASGRDTYNEQFF. In DNA form, the CDR3 reads TGTGCCATCAGTGTAGACAAAAGGAGAAGGGCTAGCGGGAGGGACACCTACAATGAGCAGTTCTTC.

V is TRBV4-3 and J is TRBJ1-4, with 9 bases that match TRBD1. This CDR3 comprises 16 residues. Germline CDR1 is LGHNA and CDR2 is YSLEER. Losses at the gene ends were 0 bases for V and 7 bases for J; bases not matched to a gene: 6. The CDR3 DNA sequence: TGCGCCAGCAGCCAAGAATTGGGACAGGGTTCTGAAAAACTGTTTTTT. Translation gives CASSQELGQGSEKLFF.

V gene TRBV7-3 combines with J gene TRBJ2-1, with 9 bases fitting TRBD2. Germline-derived CDR1 and CDR2 are SGHTA and FQGTGA. The CDR3 runs 16 residues. With 5 bases clipped from V and 4 bases from J, the junction kept 9 bases outside the gene matches. The CDR3 sequence is CASSHSGRALYNEQFF. Written as DNA, the CDR3 is TGTGCCAGCAGCCATAGCGGGAGAGCGCTATACAATGAGCAGTTCTTC.

The chain couples TRBV9 to TRBJ2-7, with 8 bases that match TRBD1. J lost 4 bases, V lost 6 bases, and 9 bases had no gene match. Looked up from germline, CDR1 is SGDLS and CDR2 is YYNGEE. The CDR3 consists of 14 residues. The CDR3 bases are TGTGCCAGCACCAAGGGACAGGCGTTATACGAGCAGTACTTC. Translated: CASTKGQALYEQYF.

This chain joins TRBV19 and TRBJ2-5; tentative D call: TRBD2 (5 bases). The germline gives CDR1 LNHDA, CDR2 SQIVND (reference sequence). V lost 5 bases and J 5 bases, leaving 24 bases between the germline ends. The CDR3 consists of 17 residues. The CDR3 DNA sequence: TGTGCCAGTAGTCGTCCGGGATCCAGCGGCCATAGGGAGACCCAGTACTTC. It specifies CASSRPGSSGHRETQYF.

This chain joins TRBV5-4 and TRBJ2-5, with D unresolved. CDR3 length: 15 residues. The germline gives CDR1 SGHNT, CDR2 YYREEE (reference sequence). Trimming shortened V by 0 bases and J by 5 bases, and 14 bases separated the two germline ends. CDR3 sequence reads: CASSLDSSPPETQYF. The CDR3 DNA sequence: TGTGCCAGCAGCTTGGATAGCTCTCCCCCGGAGACCCAGTACTTC.

The V call is TRBV7-9, the J call TRBJ1-4; no clear D. This CDR3 has 12 amino acids. With 3 bases removed from V and 12 bases from J, the gap between germline ends came to 11 bases. Germline V CDR1 and CDR2: SEHNR, FQNEAQ (reference sequence). The CDR3 DNA follows: TGTGCCAGCAGCTTCGGTCTCGGGGAACTGTTTTTT. It encodes CASSFGLGELFF.

This clone was counted a few times. The chain links TRBV18 to TRBJ1-2, with TRBD1 identical over 11 bases. V was pared by 3 bases and J by 8 bases, with 11 bases of the junction left unmatched. CDR1 and CDR2 (germline): KGHSH, LQKENI. The length of the CDR3 is 16 residues. CDR3 DNA: TGTGCCAGCTCACCGTTACAAGGACAGGGGGCGAGGGGCTACACCTTC. Translating it yields CASSPLQGQGARGYTF.

V gene TRBV2 combines with J gene TRBJ2-1, with 14 bases matching TRBD2. Germline V gene data show CDR1 as SNHLY and CDR2 as FYNNEI. V lost 4 bases and J lost 4; bases outside the gene matches: 15. The CDR3 length is 20 residues. The CDR3 DNA reads as TGTGCCAGCAGTGGTGGCTCCGGGACTAGCGGGAGAATCGGATACAATGAGCAGTTCTTC. Protein: CASSGGSGTSGRIGYNEQFF. Full variable domain (rest looked up from reference TRBV2 and TRBJ2-1): EPEVTQTPSHQVTQMGQEVILRCVPISNHLYFYWYRQILGQKVEFLVSFYNNEISEKSEIFDDQFSVERPDGSNFTLKIRSTKLEDSAMYFCASSGGSGTSGRIGYNEQFFGPGTRLTVL.

This chain links TRBV13 with TRBJ1-2; possibly TRBD1 for D (6 bases). CDR1 is PRHDT, CDR2 FYEKMQ, per germline (reference sequence). The CDR3 runs to 14 residues. V was shortened by 5 bases and J by 6 bases, with 16 bases between the two germline ends. CDR3 sequence (DNA): TGTGCCAGCAGCGAAACACAGGGCCTGCATGGCTACACCTTC. Amino acids: CASSETQGLHGYTF. Based on the CDR3 plus reference TRBV13 and TRBJ1-2, the full variable domain is AAGVIQSPRHLIKEKRETATLKCYPIPRHDTVYWYQQGPGQDPQFLISFYEKMQSDKGSIPDRFSAQQFSDYHSELNMSSLELGDSALYFCASSETQGLHGYTFGSGTRLTVV.

The chain links TRBV7-6 to TRBJ1-1; a weak D match, TRBD1 (5 bases). The CDR3 consists of 14 residues. In germline, CDR1 is SGHVS, CDR2 FNYEAQ. Deletions cut 3 bases from V and 3 bases from J, with 11 bases between. CDR3 DNA sequence: TGTGCCAGCAGCTTTGCAGGGTTAGACACTGAAGCTTTCTTT. It yields the protein CASSFAGLDTEAFF.

The V gene is TRBV18, the J gene TRBJ1-1, with 12 bases aligning to TRBD1. J was trimmed by 5 bases and V by 4 bases; bases with no gene match: 8. The germline gives CDR1 KGHSH, CDR2 LQKENI. CDR3 length equals 16 residues. The CDR3 sequence: CASSRAGQGALTEAFF. DNA of the CDR3: TGTGCCAGCTCACGCGCGGGACAGGGGGCGTTGACTGAAGCTTTCTTT.

This chain joins TRBV4-1 and TRBJ1-6; 10 bases map to TRBD1. Germline loops: CDR1 MGHRA, CDR2 YSYEKL. V was clipped by 6 bases and J by 7 bases; unmatched bases: 9. This CDR3 region has 16 residues. The CDR3 sequence is CASRQTGQGPNSPLHF. CDR3 bases: TGCGCCAGCAGACAAACGGGACAGGGGCCGAATTCACCCCTCCACTTT.

J is TRBJ2-2 and V is TRBV19, with a weak D call TRBD2 (5 bases). Germline loops: CDR1 LNHDA, CDR2 SQIVND (reference sequence). The CDR3 consists of 14 residues. V was cut by 6 bases and J by 0 bases, with 8 bases left in between. CDR3 sequence: CASRRAPNTGELFF. The CDR3 DNA follows: TGTGCCAGTAGGAGGGCCCCGAACACCGGGGAGCTGTTTTTT.

The chain employs TRBV4-3 and TRBJ2-5, with 15 bases identical to TRBD2. Germline V gene data show CDR1 as LGHNA and CDR2 as YSLEER. V shed 6 bases, J shed 2 bases, and the junction held 7 bases outside the gene matches. The CDR3 consists of 17 residues. CDR3 in amino acids: CASSLGLAGGIQETQYF. CDR3 DNA sequence: TGCGCCAGCAGTCTAGGACTAGCGGGAGGGATACAAGAGACCCAGTACTTC.